These 22 T cell receptor beta chains originate from one sample sequenced in a study of blood T cell repertoires in COVID-19. Assay used: immunoSEQ multiplex PCR; TCRdb lists only in-frame clones, some missing. The table includes a few hundred thousand clones, 85% to 90% detected once. Sequenced sample: peripheral blood. The receptors were gathered from a woman in her fifties or sixties with COVID-19, enrolled during active disease.

The V call is TRBV6-2 or TRBV6-3, the J call TRBJ1-2; D is undetermined. V was shortened by 4 bases and J by 8 bases, with 14 bases between the two germline ends. This CDR3 contains 13 residues. The germline gives CDR1 MNHEY, CDR2 SVGEGT. The chain's CDR3 is CASSFSYPGGYTF. The CDR3 DNA reads TGTGCCAGCAGTTTCAGTTACCCCGGGGGCTACACCTTC.

The chain links TRBV19 to TRBJ2-2, with a possible D match to TRBD1 (5 bases). Germline loops: CDR1 LNHDA, CDR2 SQIVND (reference sequence). Trimming left V 5 bases short and J 0 bases short, with 7 bases between. CDR3 size: 14 residues. CDR3 DNA: TGTGCCAGTAGTCGACAGACGAACACCGGGGAGCTGTTTTTT. It is translated as CASSRQTNTGELFF.

The chain uses TRBV19 and TRBJ1-6; 7 bases are shared with TRBD1. Germline V gene lookup returns CDR1 LNHDA and CDR2 SQIVND (reference sequence). The CDR3 length is 14 residues. The V segment lost 6 bases and the J segment 6 bases; nucleotides outside the gene matches: 5. The CDR3 sequence: CASRPGQTNSPLHF. In nucleotides, the CDR3 is TGTGCCAGTAGACCGGGACAGACTAATTCACCCCTCCACTTT.

The chain links TRBV6-5 to TRBJ2-1; 7 positions match TRBD1. Germline values: CDR1 MNHEY, CDR2 SVGAGI. V lost 5 bases, J lost 6 bases, and 7 bases stayed unmatched. CDR3 length equals 14 residues. The CDR3 loop is CASSTRQGLNEQFF. DNA for the CDR3: TGTGCCAGCAGTACACGACAGGGCCTCAATGAGCAGTTCTTC.

The gene calls are TRBV2 and TRBJ2-5, with D unresolved. Germline-derived CDR1 and CDR2 are SNHLY and FYNNEI. The CDR3 covers 12 residues. V was cut by 6 bases and J by 4 bases, with 9 bases left in between. CDR3 residues: CASSPPGETQYF. The CDR3 coding sequence is TGTGCCAGCAGCCCCCCCGGAGAGACCCAGTACTTC.

This chain uses TRBV27 with TRBJ1-4, with 9 bases that match TRBD1. The germline gives CDR1 MNHEY, CDR2 SMNVEV (reference sequence). CDR3 size: 15 residues. V dropped 7 bases and J dropped 8; count of bases not matched to a gene: 11. CDR3 sequence (DNA): TGTGCCAGCAAACACCTGACAGGGGGTGGAGAAAAACTGTTTTTT. Its protein product is CASKHLTGGGEKLFF.

In regard to this clone: The same CDR3 can be traced to other DNA sequences in this sample. The chain joins TRBV6-5 to TRBJ1-1, with D uncertain. The CDR3 has 13 amino acids. V was shortened by 5 bases and J by 1 base, with 8 bases between the two germline ends. The germline V gene encodes CDR1 MNHEY and CDR2 SVGAGI. The CDR3 coding sequence is TGTGCCAGCAGTCGGACTGGGAACACTGAAGCTTTCTTT. Amino acids: CASSRTGNTEAFF.

This clone has only one observation. The chain has TRBV3-1 (or the pseudogene TRBV3-2) and TRBJ1-4; 9 nucleotides align to TRBD1. Germline CDR1 LGHDT, CDR2 YNNKEL (reference sequence). The J segment lost 3 bases and the V segment lost 5 bases, leaving 7 bases of the junction unmatched. CDR3 length: 16 amino acids. CDR3 sequence: CASSRYRGRSNEKLFF. The CDR3 DNA is TGTGCCAGCAGCAGATACAGGGGGCGGTCTAATGAAAAACTGTTTTTT.

The chain carries TRBV9 and TRBJ2-2; D is possibly TRBD2 (5 bases). CDR1 SGDLS and CDR2 YYNGEE come from the germline V gene. Trimming removed 4 bases at V and 7 bases at J, with 14 bases between. The CDR3 has 14 amino acids. The CDR3 reads CASSNREKVGELFF. The CDR3 DNA reads as TGTGCCAGCAGCAACCGGGAAAAAGTCGGGGAGCTGTTTTTT.

This clone was seen once. As DNA, the CDR3 is TGTGCCAGCAGCTTGTCCCCGGGGGACCAAGGCTACGAGCAGTACTTC. Translating it yields CASSLSPGDQGYEQYF. The J gene is TRBJ2-7, the V gene TRBV7-2; weak D call: TRBD2 (6 bases). Germline CDR1 and CDR2: SGHTA and FQGNSA. CDR3 size: 16 residues. Trimming cost V 3 bases and J 3 bases, with 18 bases left between them.

The rearrangement links TRBV3-1 (or the pseudogene TRBV3-2) to TRBJ1-4; 8 bases match TRBD1. The germline V gene has CDR1 LGHDT and CDR2 YNNKEL (reference sequence). V gave up 3 bases and J gave up 5 bases; unmatched junction bases: 17. The CDR3 has 19 amino acids. The CDR3 reads CASSHSRSGTGPGNEKLFF. The CDR3 nucleotides are TGTGCCAGCAGCCATAGCCGGTCCGGGACAGGTCCCGGAAATGAAAAACTGTTTTTT.

In its sample, this clone was seen a few times. The chain carries TRBV15 and TRBJ2-7; 9 bases match TRBD1. The CDR3 is 13 amino acids. Unmatched junction bases numbered 1, after V lost 4 bases and J lost 3 bases. CDR1 is LNHNV, CDR2 YYDKDF, per germline (reference sequence). This CDR3 reads CATSKGQGYEQYF. The CDR3 DNA follows: TGTGCCACCAGCAAGGGACAGGGCTACGAGCAGTACTTC.

This chain joins TRBV4-3 and TRBJ1-2; weak D call: TRBD1 (5 bases). In germline, CDR1 is LGHNA, CDR2 YSLEER. The CDR3 covers 16 residues. Between the trimmed V and J ends, which lost 0 bases and 1 base, there was a span of 12 bases. CDR3: CASSQDGGSFNYGYTF. CDR3 bases: TGCGCCAGCAGCCAAGATGGGGGGTCATTTAACTATGGCTACACCTTC.

The V and J genes are TRBV6-1 and TRBJ1-2; D unclear. Germline lookup yields CDR1 MNHNS and CDR2 SASEGT. This CDR3 comprises 14 residues. Trimming pared 2 bases from V and 8 bases from J, leaving 15 bases between. The CDR3: CASSETLLRAGYTF. In nucleotides, the CDR3 is TGTGCCAGCAGTGAAACCCTCCTGAGGGCCGGCTACACCTTC.

The genes are TRBV3-1 (or the pseudogene TRBV3-2) and TRBJ1-4; no clear D gene. The CDR3 runs 13 residues. Germline V gene lookup returns CDR1 LGHDT and CDR2 YNNKEL (reference sequence). Trimming pared 5 bases from V and 9 bases from J, leaving 13 bases between. This chain's CDR3 is CASSAGVEQKLFF. Written as DNA, the CDR3 is TGTGCCAGCAGCGCGGGAGTCGAGCAAAAACTGTTTTTT.

This clone was recorded once. The chain joins TRBV11-2 to TRBJ2-2; D gene unclear. The V gene lost 5 bases and the J gene lost 2 bases, with 9 bases spanning the gap. In germline, CDR1 is SGHAT, CDR2 FQNNGV. The CDR3 runs to 14 residues. The CDR3 region is CASSRARNTGELFF. As DNA, the CDR3 is TGTGCCAGCAGCCGAGCAAGAAACACCGGGGAGCTGTTTTTT.

The chain combines TRBV19 with TRBJ2-7, with unresolved D. V was clipped by 5 bases and J by 1 base, with 15 bases between them. The CDR3 sequence is 15 residues long. Per germline, CDR1 LNHDA and CDR2 SQIVND (reference sequence). The CDR3 reads CASSPIFSSSYEQYF. The CDR3 DNA is TGTGCCAGTAGTCCCATTTTTAGCAGTTCCTACGAGCAGTACTTC.

This clone came up a few times. The chain uses TRBV6-5 and TRBJ1-1; perhaps TRBD1 as D (5 bases). Per the germline V gene, CDR1 is MNHEY and CDR2 is SVGAGI. This CDR3 has 14 amino acids. Trimming took 5 bases from V and 3 from J, leaving 13 bases between them. CDR3 DNA: TGTGCCAGCAGTCCGGCTCGGGGGTACACTGAAGCTTTCTTT. The encoded protein is CASSPARGYTEAFF.

The CDR3 nucleotides are TGCGCCACGGCTGATACAGGGGGCGCGGGTTCTGGGGCCAACGTCCTGACTTTC. Its translation: CATADTGGAGSGANVLTF. The V and J genes are TRBV5-1 and TRBJ2-6; 9 bases are a match to TRBD1. Germline CDR1 SGHRS, CDR2 YFSETQ. V gave up 9 bases and J gave up 1 base; unmatched junction bases: 14. This CDR3 has 18 amino acids.

The rearrangement uses TRBV4-3 and TRBJ1-1, with D tentatively TRBD1 (6 bases). Germline CDR1 is LGHNA and CDR2 is YSLEER. The CDR3 consists of 14 residues. Trimming shortened V by 4 bases and J by 4 bases, and 13 bases separated the two germline ends. In DNA, the CDR3 is TGCGCCAGCAGCCTTAGGGGGGGCGGCACTGAAGCTTTCTTT. Amino acids: CASSLRGGGTEAFF.

V gene TRBV5-1 combines with J gene TRBJ2-1; 9 bases are a match to TRBD2. The V and J ends lost 1 base and 7 bases, in that order; junction bases with no gene match: 9. Per the germline V gene, CDR1 is SGHRS and CDR2 is YFSETQ. The CDR3 runs 16 residues. This CDR3 is CASSLPSGVPTNEQFF. In DNA, the CDR3 is TGCGCCAGCAGCTTGCCTAGCGGGGTCCCAACAAATGAGCAGTTCTTC.

This clone was found once. The chain has TRBV6-5 and TRBJ1-1; possibly TRBD1 for D (5 bases). Germline V gene lookup returns CDR1 MNHEY and CDR2 SVGAGI. Trimming removed 3 bases at V and 3 bases at J, with 11 bases between. CDR3 size: 14 residues. The CDR3 DNA follows: TGTGCCAGCAGTTATCGACAGAGGTACACTGAAGCTTTCTTT. This encodes CASSYRQRYTEAFF.